This T cell receptor (beta chain) was sequenced in a study of shared clonotypes between healthy human individuals (TCRdb year 2020). For the study in its entirety: A couple of women and a few men aged 18 to 49 years were included in the cohort. Different laboratories and diverse techniques were used to prepare libraries and sequence TCR repertoires, to increase sequencing depth and limit assay-specific biases. To estimate repertoire size and how much clonotype sharing occurs between individuals, the study deeply sequenced the blood TCR repertoires of five healthy adults. Leukapheresis yielded between about 0.94 and 8.9 billion PBMCs per donor. Paper-wide results and their limitations: Based on pairwise subsampling, the degree of clonotype sharing among donors was expected to be affected by sequencing depth. Sampling was restricted to blood, and TCR repertoires in tissues likely differ from the TCR repertoires found in blood. Because the study included a small number of donors, the genetic and exposure-history diversity represented was limited.

The donors were healthy, HIV-negative adults who had no recently reported acute infections or vaccinations. Every donor was a Caucasian adult living in Nashville, Tennessee, USA. For unsorted samples, about 87 million PBMCs were counted, and genomic DNA was extracted using the QIAamp DNA Blood Mini kit. Blood was obtained by leukapheresis, after which PBMCs were separated by Ficoll-Histopaque density gradient centrifugation and cryopreserved in liquid nitrogen vapor phase. A word on this clone: Which antigen it targets is not known. Base qualities are missing; no much larger clone stands one base away.

Reading from cysteine to phenylalanine, the CDR3 counts 14 amino acids. Just the 42-base CDR3 DNA is kept, in frame starting at base 1. From the germline V gene (reference sequence), CDR1 is SGHNT and CDR2 is YYREEE. Trimming leaves V shorter by 4 bases and J shorter by 5 bases, with the junction holding 6 bases beyond the gene matches. TCR CDR3 regions were amplified from genomic DNA by multiplex PCR using the deep immunoSEQ assay. Extracted genomic DNA from each cell subset was spread evenly across all wells of several immunoSEQ 96-well plates, with each plate serving as a replicate. For unsorted PBMC, each replicate PCR was loaded with roughly 270 ng genomic DNA, equivalent to 25,000 to 35,000 T cell genomes. Unsorted PBMC genomic DNA was sequenced across ten immunoSEQ deep assay plates. Purified libraries were measured with a Qubit 3.0 fluorometer, size-checked on a Bioanalyzer 2100, and measured again with the KAPA Library Quantification kit. A separate single-read 150-cycle Illumina NextSeq 550 flow cell was used to sequence each immunoSEQ 96-well plate. In the original analysis: The immunoSEQ output contained only junctional sequences without quality scores, so filtering could not match that applied to full-length reads. Sequences were annotated with PyIR, a Python wrapper for IgBLAST v1.9, using IMGT germline references to assign V/J genes and CDR3. Any read was removed if the V/J assignment was weak (E-value above 1e-6), the CDR3 was missing, or the read contained stop codons, out-of-frame junctions, or ambiguous translated residues. V3J clonotypes were defined by identical inferred V gene, J gene, and CDR3 amino acid sequence. To compute the percentage overlap between repertoires, the number of shared unique clonotypes was divided by the size of the smaller repertoire. Richness of each repertoire was evaluated using RTK rarefaction, the Chao1 estimator, and Recon v2.1 estimates of unobserved clonotypes. TCRdb provides this immuneACCESS table in a form limited to in-frame rearrangements. Some clones are lacking; in checked studies, under half of them reflect an unresolved V gene, and why the rest are absent is not known. V and J calls and clone size are copied from that table; D and trimming were computed from the DNA. The sample table holds about 510,000 clones, of which about three quarters were seen once. Approximately 12% of the sample rests with the top ten.

Source material: PBMCs. The chain is assembled from TRBV5-4 and TRBJ2-5, with 9 bases matching TRBD1. The sequence was collected from a woman aged 40 to 50 in good health. Some clones in this sample may be carry-over from other donors' samples. CDR3 protein: CASSQGDRDETQYF. The nucleotide sequence is given as TGTGCCAGCAGCCAAGGGGACAGGGATGAGACCCAGTACTTC.